This TCR beta chain was documented in a study of blood T cells in healthy people across ages. This clonotype was seen more than once but under ten times. Germline CDR1 and CDR2: SGHDN and FVKESK. The CDR3 length is 14 residues. The use of a sample-barcoded 5' primer and a J-beta primer mix characterized a second PCR of roughly 7 to 11 cycles. TCRdb reprocessed the 5' RACE reads via MiXCR and lists one record per CDR3 protein. The repertoire holds around 1,000,000 distinct CDR3 sequences, with about 23% as singletons. These same records also appear under a second study, on T cells of mothers and their children.

Sequencing was carried out using blood. The chain employs TRBV14 and TRBJ2-1, with D possibly called TRBD1 or TRBD2 (5 bases each). With the DNA end fitting TRBJ2-7 better, the J assignment may be wrong. The sequence was collected from a girl aged 2 to 10 in good health. CDR3 nucleotide sequence: TGTGCCAGCAGCCTCCTCCGAGGGGTCTACGAGCAGTACTTC. It codes for CASSLLRGVYEQYF.